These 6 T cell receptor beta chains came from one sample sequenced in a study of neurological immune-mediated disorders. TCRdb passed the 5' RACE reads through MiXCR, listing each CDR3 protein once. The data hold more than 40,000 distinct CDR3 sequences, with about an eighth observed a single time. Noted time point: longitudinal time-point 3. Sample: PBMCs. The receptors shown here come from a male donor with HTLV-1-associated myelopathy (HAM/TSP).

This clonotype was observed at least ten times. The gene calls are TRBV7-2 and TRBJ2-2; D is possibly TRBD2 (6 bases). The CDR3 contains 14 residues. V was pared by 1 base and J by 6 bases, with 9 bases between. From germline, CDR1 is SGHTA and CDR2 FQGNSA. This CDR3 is CASSLGGVSGELFF. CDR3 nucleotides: TGTGCCAGCAGCTTAGGGGGGGTATCCGGGGAGCTGTTTTTT.

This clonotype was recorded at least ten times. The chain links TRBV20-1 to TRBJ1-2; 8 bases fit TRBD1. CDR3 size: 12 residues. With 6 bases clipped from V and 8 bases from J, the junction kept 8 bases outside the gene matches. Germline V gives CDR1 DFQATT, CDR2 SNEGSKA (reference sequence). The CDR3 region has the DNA TGCAGTGCGGCTACAGGGGGGGACGGCTACACCTTC. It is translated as CSAATGGDGYTF.

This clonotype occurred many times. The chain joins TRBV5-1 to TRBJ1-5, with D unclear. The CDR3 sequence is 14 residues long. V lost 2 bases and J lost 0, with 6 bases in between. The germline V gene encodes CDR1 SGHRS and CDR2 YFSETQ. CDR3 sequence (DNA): TGCGCCAGCAGCTTCCAGTTTAGCAATCAGCCCCAGCATTTT. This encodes CASSFQFSNQPQHF.

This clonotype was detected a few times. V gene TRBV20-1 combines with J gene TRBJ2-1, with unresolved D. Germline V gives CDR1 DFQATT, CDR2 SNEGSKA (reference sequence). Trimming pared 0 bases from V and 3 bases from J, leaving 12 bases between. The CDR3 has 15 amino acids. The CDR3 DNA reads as TGCAGTGCTAGAGAGGCAGGACGGTTCTACAATGAGCAGTTCTTC. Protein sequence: CSAREAGRFYNEQFF.

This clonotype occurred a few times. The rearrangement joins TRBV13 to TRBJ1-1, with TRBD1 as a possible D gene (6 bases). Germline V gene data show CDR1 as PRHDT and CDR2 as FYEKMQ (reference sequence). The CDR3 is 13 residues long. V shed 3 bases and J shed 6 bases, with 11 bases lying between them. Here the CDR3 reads CASSFQGYAEAFF. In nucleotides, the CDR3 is TGTGCCAGCAGCTTTCAGGGGTACGCTGAAGCTTTCTTT. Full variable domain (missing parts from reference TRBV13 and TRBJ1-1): AAGVIQSPRHLIKEKRETATLKCYPIPRHDTVYWYQQGPGQDPQFLISFYEKMQSDKGSIPDRFSAQQFSDYHSELNMSSLELGDSALYFCASSFQGYAEAFFGQGTRLTVV.

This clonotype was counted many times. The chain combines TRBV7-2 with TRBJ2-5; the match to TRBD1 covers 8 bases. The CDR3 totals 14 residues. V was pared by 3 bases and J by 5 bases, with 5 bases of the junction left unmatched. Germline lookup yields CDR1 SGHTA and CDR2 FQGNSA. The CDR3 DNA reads TGTGCCAGCAGCTTGGACAGGGTAGTTGAGACCCAGTACTTC. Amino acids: CASSLDRVVETQYF.